Below are 22 T cell receptor beta chains sequenced from a single sample in a study of cytomegalovirus exposure and HLA in healthy donors. Primers: 60 Vbeta forward and 13 Jbeta reverse. The protocol was immunoSEQ multiplex PCR, while the TCRdb copy is restricted to in-frame clones and leaves out a portion. The data contain roughly 180,000 clones, roughly 85% of them singletons. The sample consisted of PBMCs. Receptors originate from a man in his forties or fifties in good health and CMV-seropositive.

This clone showed up just a few times. The rearrangement links TRBV5-8 to TRBJ1-2, with TRBD1 matching over 7 bases. The CDR3 covers 15 residues. V lost 7 bases and J lost 8; bases outside the gene matches: 17. Germline assignment: CDR1 SGHTS and CDR2 YDEGEE. Here the CDR3 reads CASRPQAGQVSGYTF. CDR3 DNA sequence: TGTGCCAGCCGTCCACAAGCCGGACAGGTATCCGGCTACACCTTC.

The V call is TRBV7-8, the J call TRBJ1-2; a possible D gene is TRBD1 (6 bases). The V gene's germline CDR1 is SGHVS and CDR2 FQNEAQ. Trimming cost V 2 bases and J 4 bases, with 11 bases left between them. This CDR3 is built from 14 residues. The CDR3 loop reads CASSLIRDTYGYTF. The CDR3 nucleotides are TGTGCCAGCAGCTTAATCCGGGACACCTATGGCTACACCTTC.

The chain links TRBV10-1 to TRBJ2-2; tentative D call: TRBD2 (5 bases). Between the trimmed V and J ends, which lost 0 bases and 0 bases, there was a span of 8 bases. Germline CDR1 WNHNN, CDR2 SYGVQD (reference sequence). CDR3 length equals 16 residues. CDR3: CASSESGAPNTGELFF. The CDR3 DNA is TGCGCCAGCAGTGAGTCGGGAGCTCCGAACACCGGGGAGCTGTTTTTT.

This clone was picked up a small number of times. The chain carries TRBV7-9 and TRBJ2-3, with 14 bases that match TRBD2. Germline trimming cut 5 bases from V and 4 bases from J; bases unmatched to any gene: 14. This CDR3 has 19 amino acids. Per the germline V gene, CDR1 is SEHNR and CDR2 is FQNEAQ (reference sequence). Here the CDR3 reads CASSPTTSGGASRPDTQYF. The CDR3 bases are TGTGCCAGCAGCCCCACGACTAGCGGGGGGGCCTCCCGTCCAGATACGCAGTATTTT.

The rearrangement links TRBV28 to TRBJ2-1; maybe TRBD1 (6 bases). The germline CDR1 and CDR2 sequences are MDHEN and SYDVKM. CDR3 length: 12 amino acids. The V gene lost 5 bases and the J gene lost 8 bases, with 10 bases spanning the gap. The CDR3 protein is CASSGQPDEQFF. In DNA form, the CDR3 reads TGTGCCAGCAGTGGACAGCCCGATGAGCAGTTCTTC.

The chain combines TRBV11-2 with TRBJ2-3, with 7 bases lining up with TRBD2. The CDR3 consists of 17 residues. Germline CDR1 is SGHAT and CDR2 is FQNNGV. V lost 6 bases and J lost 2; bases outside the gene matches: 14. In nucleotides, the CDR3 is TGTGCCAGCAGACGGCAAACCGGGACTATAACCACAGATACGCAGTATTTT. Its translation: CASRRQTGTITTDTQYF.

This rearrangement joins TRBV28 to TRBJ2-5, with D perhaps matching TRBD1 (6 bases). Germline V gene sequence: CDR1 MDHEN, CDR2 SYDVKM. The germline V and J ends were trimmed by 3 bases and 2 bases, with 16 bases remaining between them. The CDR3 runs 16 residues. CDR3 region: CASSFNQGWTQETQYF. The CDR3 coding sequence is TGTGCCAGCAGTTTCAACCAGGGGTGGACACAAGAGACCCAGTACTTC.

The table lists this clone with a few counts. The chain couples TRBV6-1 to TRBJ1-2, with D possibly TRBD1 on 6 matching bases. The CDR3 covers 12 residues. V was clipped by 8 bases and J by 8 bases, with 15 bases between them. From germline, CDR1 is MNHNS and CDR2 SASEGT. The CDR3 is CASLSQGRGYTF. CDR3 in DNA: TGTGCCAGCTTATCACAGGGACGCGGCTACACCTTC.

The chain combines TRBV15 with TRBJ1-2; 12 bases are a match to TRBD1. CDR1 is LNHNV and CDR2 is YYDKDF in the germline V gene (reference sequence). This CDR3 spans 15 amino acids. Trimming cost V 11 bases and J 2 bases; bases outside gene matches: 9. CDR3 sequence: CAAMGGQGANYGYTF. The CDR3 DNA is TGTGCCGCCATGGGGGGACAGGGGGCGAACTATGGCTACACCTTC. The variable domain in full, with the rest retrieved from reference TRBV15 and TRBJ1-2, is DAMVIQNPRYQVTQFGKPVTLSCSQTLNHNVMYWYQQKSSQAPKLLFHYYDKDFNNEADTPDNFQSRRPNTSFCFLDIRSPGLGDTAMYLCAAMGGQGANYGYTFGSGTRLTVV.

This chain links TRBV7-2 with TRBJ2-7, with 9 bases identical to TRBD1. The length of the CDR3 is 18 residues. Per the germline V gene, CDR1 is SGHTA and CDR2 is FQGNSA. Germline trimming cut 5 bases from V and 3 bases from J; bases unmatched to any gene: 17. CDR3 DNA sequence: TGTGCCAGCAGCCCTCGCCTAAAGACTGGGACAGGGAACTACGAGCAGTACTTC. Its translation: CASSPRLKTGTGNYEQYF.

As for this clone: At one end the junction does not follow the germline gene, possibly because of a read error. The CDR3 region is CSSSLAGYEQYF. DNA of the CDR3: TGTTCCAGCAGCTTAGCCGGCTACGAGCAGTACTTC. The V and J genes are TRBV7-9 and TRBJ2-7; D is unresolved. The CDR3 is made up of 12 amino acids. Germline loops: CDR1 SEHNR, CDR2 FQNEAQ (reference sequence).

This clone has more than one count but fewer than ten. The J gene is TRBJ1-5, the V gene TRBV7-2; D remains unclear. The CDR3 totals 14 residues. Germline lookup yields CDR1 SGHTA and CDR2 FQGNSA. V was cut by 2 bases and J by 4 bases, with 9 bases left in between. Here the CDR3 DNA reads TGTGCCAGCAGCTTAAACTCAAATAATCAGCCCCAGCATTTT. Residues: CASSLNSNNQPQHF.

DNA for the CDR3: TGTGCCAGTAGTATCGGGACAGGGGATGGCTACACCTTC. This sequence encodes CASSIGTGDGYTF. This chain connects TRBV19 to TRBJ1-2, with 10 bases matching TRBD1. CDR3 size: 13 residues. Germline values: CDR1 LNHDA, CDR2 SQIVND (reference sequence). J lost 6 bases, V lost 3 bases, and 1 base had no gene match.

This clone has only a few counts. The gene calls are TRBV6-5 and TRBJ1-4; a weak D match, TRBD1 (5 bases). V lost 6 bases, J lost 4 bases, and 12 bases lay in between. The CDR3 spans 14 residues. Per germline, CDR1 MNHEY and CDR2 SVGAGI. The CDR3 loop reads CASRGAGFNEKLFF. Written as DNA, the CDR3 is TGTGCCAGCAGAGGGGCAGGGTTTAATGAAAAACTGTTTTTT.

This chain links TRBV9 with TRBJ2-7; 10 nucleotides line up with TRBD2. In germline, CDR1 is SGDLS, CDR2 YYNGEE. J lost 0 bases, V lost 0 bases, and 9 bases had no gene match. This CDR3 comprises 18 residues. As DNA, the CDR3 is TGTGCCAGCAGCGTAGCGGCGGGGCTAGCGGGGGCCTCCTACGAGCAGTACTTC. Its protein is CASSVAAGLAGASYEQYF.

The chain is built from TRBV2 and TRBJ1-5; D ambiguous. The CDR3 contains 14 residues. Trimming pared 4 bases from V and 4 bases from J, leaving 11 bases between. Germline V gives CDR1 SNHLY, CDR2 FYNNEI. CDR3 in DNA: TGTGCCAGCAGTGCAGAGGCGCTGAATCAGCCCCAGCATTTT. This codes for CASSAEALNQPQHF.

The chain recombines TRBV30 with TRBJ1-2; D unclear. Deletions cut 4 bases from V and 7 bases from J, with 10 bases between. This CDR3 contains 11 residues. Per germline, CDR1 GTSNPN and CDR2 SVGIG (reference sequence). This CDR3 is CAWIRDGGYTF. The CDR3 DNA follows: TGTGCCTGGATTCGGGATGGTGGCTACACCTTC.

The V and J genes are TRBV27 and TRBJ2-1; 10 nucleotides agree with TRBD2. V lost 4 bases, J lost 2 bases, and 8 bases stayed unmatched. The V gene's germline CDR1 is MNHEY and CDR2 SMNVEV (reference sequence). This CDR3 region has 17 residues. The CDR3 nucleotides are TGTGCCAGCAGTTCCCCCTCTAGCGGGGGTGCCTACAATGAGCAGTTCTTC. It specifies CASSSPSSGGAYNEQFF.

J is TRBJ2-1 and V is TRBV27; D remains unclear. This CDR3 region has 13 residues. CDR1 MNHEY and CDR2 SMNVEV come from the germline V gene (reference sequence). The V and J ends lost 5 bases and 8 bases respectively, with 13 bases between them. The CDR3 DNA sequence: TGTGCCAGCAGTCCCAGAGGTCCGGATGAGCAGTTCTTC. This gives the protein CASSPRGPDEQFF.

The chain links TRBV6-6 to TRBJ1-6; 8 bases agree with TRBD1. There are 14 residues in the CDR3. Trimming cost V 6 bases and J 6 bases; bases outside gene matches: 4. Per the germline V gene, CDR1 is MNHNY and CDR2 is SVGAGI (reference sequence). In nucleotides, the CDR3 is TGTGCCAGCAGCCTTGACAGGGGTAATTCACCCCTCCACTTT. It translates to CASSLDRGNSPLHF.

The genes are TRBV2 and TRBJ1-5, with unresolved D. In germline, CDR1 is SNHLY, CDR2 FYNNEI. This CDR3 is 14 amino acids long. The V end was cut by 2 bases, the J end by 0 bases, with 5 bases between. Written as DNA, the CDR3 is TGTGCCAGCAGTGAAATTTATAGCAATCAGCCCCAGCATTTT. Protein sequence: CASSEIYSNQPQHF.

V is TRBV5-1 and J is TRBJ1-6, with 9 nucleotides matching TRBD1. V gave up 4 bases and J gave up 7 bases; unmatched junction bases: 3. This CDR3 has 14 amino acids. CDR1 SGHRS and CDR2 YFSETQ come from the germline V gene. The CDR3 DNA is TGCGCCAGCAGCCCCGGGACAGGGAATTCACCCCTCCACTTT. Its translation is CASSPGTGNSPLHF.